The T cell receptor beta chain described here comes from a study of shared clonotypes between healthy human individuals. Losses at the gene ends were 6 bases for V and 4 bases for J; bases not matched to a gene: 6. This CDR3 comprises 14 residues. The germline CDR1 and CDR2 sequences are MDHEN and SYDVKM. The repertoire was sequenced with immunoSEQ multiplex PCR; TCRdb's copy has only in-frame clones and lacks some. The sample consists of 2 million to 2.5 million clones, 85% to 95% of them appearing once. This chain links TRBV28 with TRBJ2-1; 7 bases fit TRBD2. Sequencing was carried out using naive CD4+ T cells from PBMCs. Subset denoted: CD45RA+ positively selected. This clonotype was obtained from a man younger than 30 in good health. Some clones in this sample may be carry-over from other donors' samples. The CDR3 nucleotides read TGTGCCAGCAGGAGGGAGGGCTGGTACAATGAGCAGTTCTTC. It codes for CASRREGWYNEQFF.